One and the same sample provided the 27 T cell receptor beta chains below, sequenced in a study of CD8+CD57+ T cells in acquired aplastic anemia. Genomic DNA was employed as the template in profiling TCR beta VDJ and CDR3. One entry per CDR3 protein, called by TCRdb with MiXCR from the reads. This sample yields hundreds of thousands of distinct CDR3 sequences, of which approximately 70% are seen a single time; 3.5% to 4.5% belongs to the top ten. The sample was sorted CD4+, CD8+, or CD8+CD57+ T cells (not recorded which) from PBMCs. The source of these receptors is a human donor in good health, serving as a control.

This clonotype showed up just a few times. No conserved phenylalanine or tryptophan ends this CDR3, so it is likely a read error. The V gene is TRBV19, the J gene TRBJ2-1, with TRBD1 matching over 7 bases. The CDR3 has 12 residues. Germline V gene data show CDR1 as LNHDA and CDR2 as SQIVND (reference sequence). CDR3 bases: TGTGCCAGTACCGACAGGGCCAATGGGCAGTTCTCC. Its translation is CASTDRANGQFS.

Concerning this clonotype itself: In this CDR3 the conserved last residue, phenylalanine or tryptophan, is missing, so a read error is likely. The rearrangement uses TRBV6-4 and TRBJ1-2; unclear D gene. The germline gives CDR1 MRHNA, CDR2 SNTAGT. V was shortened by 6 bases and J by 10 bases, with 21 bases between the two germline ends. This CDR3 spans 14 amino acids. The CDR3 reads CASSDHDMNYYYTS. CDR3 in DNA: TGTGCCAGCAGCGACCACGACATGAACTATTACTACACCTCC.

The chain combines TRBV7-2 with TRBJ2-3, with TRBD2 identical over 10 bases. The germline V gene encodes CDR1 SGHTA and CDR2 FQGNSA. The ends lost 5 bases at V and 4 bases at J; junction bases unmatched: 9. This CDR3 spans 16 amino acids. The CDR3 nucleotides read TGTGCCAGCAGCGGCAATAGCGGGGGGTTTGCAGATACGCAGTATTTT. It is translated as CASSGNSGGFADTQYF.

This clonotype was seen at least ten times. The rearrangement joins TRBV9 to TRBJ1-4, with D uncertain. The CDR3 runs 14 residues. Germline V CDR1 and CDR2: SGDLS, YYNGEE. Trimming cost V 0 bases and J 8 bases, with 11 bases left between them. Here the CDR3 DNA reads TGTGCCAGCAGCGTAGCTCCCCTGAACGAAAAACTGTTTTTT. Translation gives CASSVAPLNEKLFF.

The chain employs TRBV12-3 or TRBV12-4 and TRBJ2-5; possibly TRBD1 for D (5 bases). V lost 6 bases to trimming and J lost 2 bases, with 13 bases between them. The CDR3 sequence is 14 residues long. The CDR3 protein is CASSPDSPQETQYF. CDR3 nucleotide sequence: TGTGCCAGCAGCCCAGACAGTCCTCAAGAGACCCAGTACTTC.

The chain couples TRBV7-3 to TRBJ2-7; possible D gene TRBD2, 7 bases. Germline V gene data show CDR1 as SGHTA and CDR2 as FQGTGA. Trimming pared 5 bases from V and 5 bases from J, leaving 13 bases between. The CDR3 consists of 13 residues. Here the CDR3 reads CASSRGGEDEQYF. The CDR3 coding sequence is TGTGCCAGCAGCCGAGGGGGGGAGGACGAGCAGTACTTC.

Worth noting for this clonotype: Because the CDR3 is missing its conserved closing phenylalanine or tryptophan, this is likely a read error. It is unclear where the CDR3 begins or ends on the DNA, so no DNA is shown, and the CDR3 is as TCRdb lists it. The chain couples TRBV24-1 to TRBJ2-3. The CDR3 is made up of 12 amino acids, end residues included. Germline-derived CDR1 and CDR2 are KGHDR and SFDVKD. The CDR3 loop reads CATSDWTESTYS.

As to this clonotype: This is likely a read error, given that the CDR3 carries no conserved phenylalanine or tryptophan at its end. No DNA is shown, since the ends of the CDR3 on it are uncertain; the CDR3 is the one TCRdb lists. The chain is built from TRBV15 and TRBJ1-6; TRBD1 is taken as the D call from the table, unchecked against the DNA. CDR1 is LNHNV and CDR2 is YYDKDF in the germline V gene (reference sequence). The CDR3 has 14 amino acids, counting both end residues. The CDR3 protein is CATSRTGDNTPYHV.

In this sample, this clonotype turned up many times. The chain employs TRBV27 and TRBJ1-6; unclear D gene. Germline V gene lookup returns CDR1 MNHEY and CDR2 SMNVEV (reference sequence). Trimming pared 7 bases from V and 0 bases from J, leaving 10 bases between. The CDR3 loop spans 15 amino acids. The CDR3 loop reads CASKDGSSYNSPLHF. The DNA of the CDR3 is TGTGCCAGCAAGGACGGAAGCTCCTATAATTCACCCCTCCACTTT.

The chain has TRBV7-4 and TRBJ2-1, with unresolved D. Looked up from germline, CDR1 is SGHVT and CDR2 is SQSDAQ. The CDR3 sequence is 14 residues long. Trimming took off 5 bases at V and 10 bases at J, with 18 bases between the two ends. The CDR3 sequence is CASSPQTGGHEQFF. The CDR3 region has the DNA TGTGCCAGCAGCCCCCAGACTGGCGGCCACGAGCAGTTCTTC.

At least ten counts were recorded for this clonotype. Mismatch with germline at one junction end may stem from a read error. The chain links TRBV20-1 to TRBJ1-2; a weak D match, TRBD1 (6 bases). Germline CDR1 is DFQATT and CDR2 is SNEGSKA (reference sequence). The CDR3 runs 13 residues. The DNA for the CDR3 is TGCAGTGCTAGAGATCCCAGCGACTGGGGGCCACACTTC. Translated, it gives CSARDPSDWGPHF.

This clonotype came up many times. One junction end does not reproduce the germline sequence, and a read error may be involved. CDR3 region: CASSLGTSGGVDEQFF. As DNA, the CDR3 is TGTGCTAGCAGCTTAGGGACTAGCGGGGGGGTCGATGAGCAGTTCTTC. The chain employs TRBV7-7 and TRBJ2-1; 16 bases align to TRBD2. CDR3 size: 16 residues. Germline values: CDR1 SSHAT, CDR2 FNYEAQ (reference sequence).

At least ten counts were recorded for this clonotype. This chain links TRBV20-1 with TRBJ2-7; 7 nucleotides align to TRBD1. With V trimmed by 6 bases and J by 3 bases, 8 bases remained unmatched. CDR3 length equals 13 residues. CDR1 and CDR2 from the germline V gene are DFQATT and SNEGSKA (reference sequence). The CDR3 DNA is TGCAGTGCCCAACCACAGGGGATCTACGAGCAGTACTTC. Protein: CSAQPQGIYEQYF.

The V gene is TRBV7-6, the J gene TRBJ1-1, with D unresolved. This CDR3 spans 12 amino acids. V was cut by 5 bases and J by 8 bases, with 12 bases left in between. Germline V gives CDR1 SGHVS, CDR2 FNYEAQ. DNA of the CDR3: TGTGCCAGCAGCCTAGACGGGAGCGAAGCTTTCTTT. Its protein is CASSLDGSEAFF. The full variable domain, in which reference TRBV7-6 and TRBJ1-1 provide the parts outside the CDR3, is GAGVSQSPRYKVTKRGQDVALRCDPISGHVSLYWYRQALGQGPEFLTYFNYEAQQDKSGLPNDRFSAERPEGSISTLTIQRTEQRDSAMYRCASSLDGSEAFFGQGTRLTVV.

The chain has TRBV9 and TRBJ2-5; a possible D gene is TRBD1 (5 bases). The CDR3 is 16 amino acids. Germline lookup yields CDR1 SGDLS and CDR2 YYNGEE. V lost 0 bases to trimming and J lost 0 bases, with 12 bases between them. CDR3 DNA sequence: TGTGCCAGCAGCGTAGGCAGGGCCCCTTACCAAGAGACCCAGTACTTC. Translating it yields CASSVGRAPYQETQYF.

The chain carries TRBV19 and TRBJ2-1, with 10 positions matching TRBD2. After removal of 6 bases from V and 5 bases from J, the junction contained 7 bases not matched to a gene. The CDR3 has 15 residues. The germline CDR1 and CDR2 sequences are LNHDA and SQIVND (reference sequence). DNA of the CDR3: TGTGCCAGTAGCCTAGGGGGACTAGCGCACAATGAGCAGTTCTTC. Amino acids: CASSLGGLAHNEQFF.

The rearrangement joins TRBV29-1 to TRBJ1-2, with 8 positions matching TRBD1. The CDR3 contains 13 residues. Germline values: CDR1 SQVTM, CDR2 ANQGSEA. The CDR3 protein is CSAPHRGNYGYTF. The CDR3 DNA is TGCAGTGCTCCACACAGGGGGAACTATGGCTACACCTTC.

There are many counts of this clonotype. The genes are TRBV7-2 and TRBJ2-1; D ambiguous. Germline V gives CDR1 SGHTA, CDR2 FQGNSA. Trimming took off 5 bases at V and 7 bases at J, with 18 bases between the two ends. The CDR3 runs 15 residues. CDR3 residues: CASSPRLQNNNEQFF. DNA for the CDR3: TGTGCCAGCAGCCCACGGCTACAGAATAATAATGAGCAGTTCTTC.

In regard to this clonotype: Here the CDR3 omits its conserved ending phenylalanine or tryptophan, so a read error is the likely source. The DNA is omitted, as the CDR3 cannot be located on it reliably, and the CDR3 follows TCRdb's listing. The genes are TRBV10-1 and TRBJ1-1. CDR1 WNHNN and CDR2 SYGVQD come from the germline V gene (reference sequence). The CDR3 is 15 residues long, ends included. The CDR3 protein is CASSVTRMVGTEAGL.

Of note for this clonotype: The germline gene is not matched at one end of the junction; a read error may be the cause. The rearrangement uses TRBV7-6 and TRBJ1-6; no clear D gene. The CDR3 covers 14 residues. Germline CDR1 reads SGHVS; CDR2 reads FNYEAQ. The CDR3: CASSIGVQETQYFF. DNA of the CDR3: TGTGCCAGCAGCATTGGGGTCCAAGAGACCCAGTACTTCTTT.

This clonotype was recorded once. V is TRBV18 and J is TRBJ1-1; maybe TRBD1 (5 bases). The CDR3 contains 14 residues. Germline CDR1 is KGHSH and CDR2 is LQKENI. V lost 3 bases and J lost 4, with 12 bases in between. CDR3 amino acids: CASSPLAGSTEAFF. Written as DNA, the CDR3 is TGTGCCAGCTCACCGCTCGCAGGGAGCACTGAAGCTTTCTTT.

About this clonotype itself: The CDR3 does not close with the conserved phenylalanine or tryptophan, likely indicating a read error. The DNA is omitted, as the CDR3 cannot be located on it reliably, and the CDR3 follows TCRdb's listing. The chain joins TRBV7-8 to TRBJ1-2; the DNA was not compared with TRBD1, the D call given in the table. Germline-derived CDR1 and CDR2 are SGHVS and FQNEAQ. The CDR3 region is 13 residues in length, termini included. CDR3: CASSLGIQGVGNT.

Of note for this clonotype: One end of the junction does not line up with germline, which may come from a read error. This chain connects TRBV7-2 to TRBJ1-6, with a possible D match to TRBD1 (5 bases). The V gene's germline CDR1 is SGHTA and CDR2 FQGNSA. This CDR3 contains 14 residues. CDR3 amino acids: CASSLQGRATQAFF. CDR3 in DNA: TGTGCCAGCAGCTTACAGGGAAGGGCCACTCAAGCCTTCTTT.

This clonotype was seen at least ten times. CDR3 region: CASSQGPYSYEQYF. Here the CDR3 DNA reads TGTGCCAGCAGCCAAGGACCGTACTCCTACGAGCAGTACTTC. The genes are TRBV3-1 and TRBJ2-7; the D is unclear. The CDR3 is 14 residues long. V was pared by 1 base and J by 0 bases, with 7 bases between. The germline V gene encodes CDR1 LGHDT and CDR2 YNNKEL (reference sequence).

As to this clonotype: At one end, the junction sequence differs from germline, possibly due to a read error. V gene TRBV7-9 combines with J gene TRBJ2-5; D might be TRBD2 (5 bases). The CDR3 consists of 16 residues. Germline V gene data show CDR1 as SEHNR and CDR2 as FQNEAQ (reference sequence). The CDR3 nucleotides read TGTGCCAGCAGCTCCCAGCCGGGGAGCAGTGAGGAGATCCAGTACTTC. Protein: CASSSQPGSSEEIQYF.

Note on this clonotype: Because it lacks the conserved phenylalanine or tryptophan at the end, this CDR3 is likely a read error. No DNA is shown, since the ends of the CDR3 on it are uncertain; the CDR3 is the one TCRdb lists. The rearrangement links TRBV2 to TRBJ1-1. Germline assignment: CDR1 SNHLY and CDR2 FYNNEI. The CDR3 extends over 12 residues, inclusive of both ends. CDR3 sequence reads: CASSLLPEVGFL.

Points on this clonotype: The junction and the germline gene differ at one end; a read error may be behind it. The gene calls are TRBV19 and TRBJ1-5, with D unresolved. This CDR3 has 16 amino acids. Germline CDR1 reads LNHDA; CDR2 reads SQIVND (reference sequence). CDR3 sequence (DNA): TGTGCCAGTACCCCCGCGACAAGGTGGAGCGGTAACACCCAATATTTT. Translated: CASTPATRWSGNTQYF.